The clone carrying this T cell receptor beta chain was picked up many times. Its cognate antigen is unknown. This sample stems from a study of T cells after yellow fever vaccination. Study overall: Libraries from low-cell-number fractions were prepared with the SMART-Seq v4 Ultra Low Input RNA kit.

Germline CDR1 reads SGHTA; CDR2 reads FQGNSA. V lost 2 bases to trimming and J lost 4 bases; unmatched junction nucleotides: 5. This CDR3 comprises 15 residues. The study, taken as a whole, reports: Abundant clonotypes from the bulk population could get into FACS-sorted repertoires as contaminants.

Researchers made TCR cDNA using 5'RACE template switching, and this step added a universal primer site and UMIs. TCRdb reprocessed the 5' RACE reads with MiXCR, giving one entry per CDR3 protein. The table records around 140,000 distinct CDR3 sequences, 6.5% to 8.5% of them present only once. The J gene is TRBJ2-5, the V gene TRBV7-2; TRBD2 aligns across 9 bases. The clonotype comes from a man in his thirties or forties who received the YFV17D yellow fever vaccine. Sequenced material: CD4+ T cells sorted from PBMCs, taken 5 days after the yellow fever booster vaccination. The CDR3 sequence is CASSLLAGVRETQYF. The CDR3 region has the DNA TGTGCCAGCAGCTTATTAGCGGGAGTAAGAGAGACCCAGTACTTC.